The rows below give T cell receptor beta chains drawn from one sample of a study of OX40 agonist ivuxolimab in advanced cancers. Using immunoSEQ multiplex PCR, the repertoire was profiled, and TCRdb retains in-frame clones only, with some absent. The sample lists 44,000 or so clones; about nine tenths were seen once. The sample in question was CD4+ or CD8+ T cells sorted from blood, obtained in a trial of the OX40 agonist ivuxolimab. The origin of the receptors is an adult with an advanced solid tumor such as melanoma, head and neck, liver or kidney cancer. Both conserved end residues are part of each CDR3. D genes are given only for firm matches. Clone size is not always given. Where it is, it says once, few, many or a class for expanded clones.

>TRBD2|.|TRBJ2-3|TRBV7-6
TGTGCCAGCAGCCGGGGGAGGGTCTTGGGCACAGATACGCAGTATTTT
CASSRGRVLGTDTQYF
>TRBD2|.|TRBJ2-7|TRBV6-5
TGTGCCATAAGCGGGAGCCCCTACGAGCAGTACTTC
CAISGSPYEQYF
>.|.|TRBJ2-7|TRBV29-1
TGCAGCGTTGAAGGGGAGCTGACAGGCGGGTACGAGCAGTACTTC
CSVEGELTGGYEQYF
>.|.|TRBJ1-1|TRBV7-8
TGTGCCAGCAGCTTAGAAGCAAGGATGAACACTGAAGCTTTCTTT
CASSLEARMNTEAFF
>.|.|TRBJ1-3|TRBV28
TGTGCCAGCAGTCCATCAGCAACTGGAAACACCATATATTTT
CASSPSATGNTIYF
>.|.|TRBJ2-7|TRBV27
TGTGCCAGCAGTTTTCTGGGTAAGGACGAGCAGTACTTC
CASSFLGKDEQYF
>.|.|TRBJ1-1|TRBV27
TGTGCCAGCAGTTTCCGGGGGCTGAACACTGAAGCTTTCTTT
CASSFRGLNTEAFF
>TRBD1|.|TRBJ2-3|TRBV30
TGTGCCTGGAGTGAAGGGGGCAACACAGATACGCAGTATTTT
CAWSEGGNTDTQYF
>TRBD2|.|TRBJ2-7|TRBV6-1
TGTGCCAGCAGTGAAGAGCTAGCGGGAGGACCCTACGAGCAGTACTTC
CASSEELAGGPYEQYF
>.|.|TRBJ2-5|TRBV9
TGTGCCAGCAGCGGCCAGGGGACGGCAGAAGAGACCCAGTACTTC
CASSGQGTAEETQYF
>.|.|TRBJ2-5|TRBV28
TGTGCCAGCAGTTTAGAGGGAGTTAAAGAGACCCAGTACTTC
CASSLEGVKETQYF
>TRBD2|.|TRBJ2-7|TRBV27
TGTGCCAGCAGTTTAGGGACTAGCGGGTACGAGCAGTACTTC
CASSLGTSGYEQYF
>TRBD2|.|TRBJ2-3|TRBV5-1
TGCGCCAGCGGCCCTTCTATAGCGGGGGGGGCAGATACGCAGTATTTT
CASGPSIAGGADTQYF
>.|few|TRBJ2-2|TRBV7-6
TGTGCCAGCAGCTTAGCGGCCGGGGAGCTGTTTTTT
CASSLAAGELFF
>TRBD1|.|TRBJ2-7|TRBV19
TGTGCCAGTAGTACGAATCTGGGACAGGCCTACGAGCAGTACTTC
CASSTNLGQAYEQYF
>.|.|TRBJ2-3|TRBV28
TGTGCCAGCAGTTTATACGGGAGTGCAGATACGCAGTATTTT
CASSLYGSADTQYF
>TRBD2|.|TRBJ2-3|TRBV7-9
TGTGCCAGCAGCTTAGCGGCTGTTCAGCGGGGGGGCCGGTATTTT
CASSLAAVQRGGRYF
>TRBD1|.|TRBJ2-1|TRBV5-1
TGCGCCAGCAGCCCGGACAGGAGGTACAATGAGCAGTTCTTC
CASSPDRRYNEQFF
>TRBD1|.|TRBJ2-7|TRBV6-6
TGTGCCAGCAGTTGGACAGGGTCCGGGGAGCAGTACTTC
CASSWTGSGEQYF
>.|.|TRBJ2-3|TRBV13
TGTGCCAGCAGACAAAGGGGAAGCACAGATACGCAGTATTTT
CASRQRGSTDTQYF
>TRBD1|.|TRBJ2-7|TRBV9
TGTGCCAGTAGCCCCCGGGACAGGCGCGAGCAGTACTTC
CASSPRDRREQYF
>.|.|TRBJ2-3|TRBV2
TGTGCCAGCAGTGAATACAGCACAGATACGCAGTATTTT
CASSEYSTDTQYF
>.|.|TRBJ1-2|TRBV5-5
TGTGCCAGCAGCTTAAAAGCATATGGCTACACCTTC
CASSLKAYGYTF
>TRBD2|.|TRBJ2-7|TRBV7-9
TGTGCCAGCGTCCGCGGGGGTTCTTACGAGCAGTACTTC
CASVRGGSYEQYF
>TRBD2|.|TRBJ2-1|TRBV19
TGTGCCAGTAGCGCGGGCGGGAGCAGTTACAATGAGCAGTTCTTC
CASSAGGSSYNEQFF
>.|.|TRBJ1-1|TRBV14
TGTGCCAGCAGCCAAGAGATGGGTGGGACTGAAGCTTTCTTT
CASSQEMGGTEAFF
>TRBD1|.|TRBJ1-5|TRBV28
TGTGCCAGCAGTTTTACAGGGGTTGCCGTTCAGCCCCAGCATTTT
CASSFTGVAVQPQHF
>.|.|TRBJ1-3|TRBV7-9
TGTGCCAGCAGCTTTCGGATGGCCACAGGGGGAAACACCATATATTTT
CASSFRMATGGNTIYF
>.|.|TRBJ1-1|TRBV27
TGTGCCAGCAGGGGCCTAGTGGCTGAAGCTTTCTTT
CASRGLVAEAFF
>TRBD1|.|TRBJ1-6|TRBV28
TGTGCCAGCAGTCCTGGGACAGTTAATTCACCCCTCCACTTT
CASSPGTVNSPLHF
>.|.|TRBJ1-2|TRBV27
TGTGCCAGCAGAGGGACCGTCCCTATGGGCTACACCTTC
CASRGTVPMGYTF
>.|.|TRBJ1-1|TRBV10-2
TGCGCCAGCTTGTCTTCGCTCACTGAAGCTTTCTTT
CASLSSLTEAFF
>.|.|TRBJ1-1|TRBV7-9
TGTGCCAGCAGCCTACAGGAGAACGCTGAAGCTTTCTTT
CASSLQENAEAFF
>.|.|TRBJ2-7|TRBV11-3
TGTGCCAGCAGCTTCGGACATCTCTACGAGCAGTACTTC
CASSFGHLYEQYF
>TRBD1|.|TRBJ1-4|TRBV19
TGTGCCAGTAGTATTCTCGACAGGGGGCATGATGAAAAACTGTTTTTT
CASSILDRGHDEKLFF
>.|.|TRBJ2-4|TRBV7-9
TGTGCCAGCGGCCGAACCGAGAGAGAAAACATTCAGTACTTC
CASGRTERENIQYF
>.|.|TRBJ2-7|TRBV27
TGTGCCAGCAGTTTTGGACAGCCCTACGAGCAGTACTTC
CASSFGQPYEQYF
>TRBD1|once|TRBJ2-1|TRBV5-6
TGTGCCAGCAGTCCAGAACAGGGGACCTACAATGAGCAGTTCTTC
CASSPEQGTYNEQFF
>TRBD1|.|TRBJ2-7|TRBV5-4
TGTGCCAGCAGCTTAGGGACAGGGACGATCGAGCAGTACTTC
CASSLGTGTIEQYF
>.|.|TRBJ2-6|TRBV11-1
TGTGCCAGCAGCACGATAAGAGACGGGGCCAACGTCCTGACTTTC
CASSTIRDGANVLTF
>.|.|TRBJ2-1|TRBV5-1
TGCGCCAGCAGCTTGGCTGATGGGGGGGGGCACTACAATGAGCAGTTCTTC
CASSLADGGGHYNEQFF
>.|.|TRBJ2-2|TRBV4-1
TGCGCCAGCAGCCAAGGCAGGGGAATGTACACCGGGGAGCTGTTTTTT
CASSQGRGMYTGELFF
>.|.|TRBJ2-7|TRBV7-2
TGTGCCAGCAGCGCTAGCTGGGACGAGCAGTACTTC
CASSASWDEQYF
>.|.|TRBJ2-1|TRBV19
TGTGCCAGTAGCTCCTACAATGAGCAGTTCTTC
CASSSYNEQFF
>TRBD1|.|TRBJ2-7|TRBV27
TGTGCCAGCAGTTTAACAGGGGGCATCTACGAGCAGTACTTC
CASSLTGGIYEQYF
>TRBD2|once|TRBJ2-3|TRBV4-1
TGCGCCAGCAGCCAAGATTCGGCTAGCGGAGTGGGGGATACGCAGTATTTT
CASSQDSASGVGDTQYF
>.|.|TRBJ2-1|TRBV11-2
TGTGCCAGCAGTAGCGTTCGGACGGATGAGCAGTTCTTC
CASSSVRTDEQFF
>.|.|TRBJ2-7|TRBV4-2
TGTGCCAGCGGGTTTGGGACTTCCTACGAGCAGTACTTC
CASGFGTSYEQYF